Here is one T cell receptor (beta chain) with its context. The record originates from a study of cytomegalovirus exposure and HLA in healthy donors. The PCR had 60 Vbeta and 13 Jbeta primers. This table comes from immunoSEQ multiplex PCR, and its TCRdb copy is limited to in-frame clones, with some not included. Across roughly 80,000 clones, the top ten clones capture around 13% of the sample. CDR3 size: 16 residues. Per germline, CDR1 MNHEY and CDR2 SMNVEV (reference sequence). V was pared by 6 bases and J by 6 bases, with 12 bases of the junction left unmatched. This receptor was identified in a man aged 50-60 years in good health and CMV-seropositive. The chain combines TRBV27 with TRBJ2-2; 8 bases match TRBD2. The specimen was PBMCs. The CDR3 sequence is CASRYTSGSSAGELFF. Written as DNA, the CDR3 is TGTGCCAGCAGGTACACTAGCGGCTCAAGTGCCGGGGAGCTGTTTTTT.